This entry lists 10 T cell receptor beta chains sequenced from one sample in a study of T cells in Graves' hyperthyroidism and ophthalmopathy. The CDR3 regions of TCR beta were amplified from RNA transcripts. Researchers ran a first-round RT-PCR on the TCR CDR3 using the HTBI primer set. TCRdb passed the multiplex PCR reads through MiXCR, listing each CDR3 protein once. The profile shows some 550,000 distinct CDR3 sequences, around 21% of them singletons. The specimen sequenced was blood. The source of these receptors is a man younger than 30 with Graves' hyperthyroidism.

This clonotype was detected many times. The V gene is TRBV6-5, the J gene TRBJ2-6; D is undetermined. Germline values: CDR1 MNHEY, CDR2 SVGAGI. The CDR3 extends over 15 amino acids. V shed 6 bases and J shed 0 bases, with 9 bases lying between them. CDR3 protein: CASSQLRSGANVLTF. The CDR3 DNA reads as TGTGCCAGCAGCCAACTTCGCTCTGGGGCCAACGTCCTGACTTTC.

The rearrangement links TRBV15 to TRBJ2-5; 12 bases match TRBD2. Germline V CDR1 and CDR2: LNHNV, YYDKDF (reference sequence). The V and J ends lost 3 bases and 7 bases, in that order; junction bases with no gene match: 3. The CDR3 is 14 residues long. CDR3 loop: CATSSGLAGWTQYF. Here the CDR3 DNA reads TGTGCCACCAGCAGCGGACTAGCGGGGTGGACCCAGTACTTC.

This clonotype was detected many times. This may be a read error, as it is one base from a much larger clone. The genes are TRBV24-1 and TRBJ2-5; D is perhaps TRBD2 (7 bases). CDR1 is KGHDR and CDR2 is SFDVKD in the germline V gene. The CDR3 consists of 17 residues. The chain's CDR3 is CATSDLRAGALQETQHF. The CDR3 coding sequence is TGTGCCACCAGTGATTTACGGGCGGGGGCCCTCCAAGAGACCCAGCACTTC.

The genes are TRBV6-5 and TRBJ2-7; D ambiguous. V was clipped by 4 bases and J by 0 bases, with 13 bases between them. Germline assignment: CDR1 MNHEY and CDR2 SVGAGI. The CDR3 is 15 amino acids. This CDR3 reads CASSLNSGSSYEQYF. The DNA for the CDR3 is TGTGCCAGCAGTTTAAACAGTGGGTCCTCCTACGAGCAGTACTTC.

The V gene is TRBV20-1, the J gene TRBJ1-2; D is ambiguous. The CDR3 extends over 11 amino acids. Per germline, CDR1 DFQATT and CDR2 SNEGSKA (reference sequence). Trimming removed 2 bases at V and 6 bases at J, with 7 bases between. In DNA form, the CDR3 reads TGCAGTGCTAGACGGGGAAATGGCTACACCTTC. Encoded protein: CSARRGNGYTF.

There are many counts of this clonotype. V gene TRBV28 combines with J gene TRBJ1-2; 11 nucleotides agree with TRBD1. The CDR3 has 15 amino acids. Germline trimming cut 6 bases from V and 7 bases from J; bases unmatched to any gene: 10. Per germline, CDR1 MDHEN and CDR2 SYDVKM. Written as DNA, the CDR3 is TGTGCCAGCAGGCCGGACAGGGGGCGATGGGGTGGCTACACCTTC. Encoded protein: CASRPDRGRWGGYTF.

This clonotype was counted ten times or more. The CDR3 sequence is CASGLYQTGELFF. DNA of the CDR3: TGTGCTAGTGGTTTATATCAGACCGGGGAGCTGTTTTTT. The chain carries TRBV12-5 and TRBJ2-2; D is unresolved. The V gene lost 3 bases and the J gene lost 5 bases, with 7 bases spanning the gap. The length of the CDR3 is 13 residues. The germline V gene encodes CDR1 LGHNT and CDR2 FRNRAP.

The sample holds many counts of this clonotype. The rearrangement links TRBV6-1 to TRBJ1-2, with a weak D call TRBD1 (5 bases). Germline lookup yields CDR1 MNHNS and CDR2 SASEGT. Between the trimmed V and J ends, which lost 4 bases and 4 bases, there was a span of 13 bases. The length of the CDR3 is 14 residues. The CDR3 region has the DNA TGTGCCAGCAGTGCGTCGGGACGGAGCTATGGCTACACCTTC. Encoded protein: CASSASGRSYGYTF.

The V call is TRBV10-3, the J call TRBJ2-7, with D hard to call. The CDR3 runs to 13 residues. The ends were cut back, 4 bases at V and 2 bases at J, with 9 bases in the middle. The germline gives CDR1 ENHRY, CDR2 SYGVKD. CDR3 bases: TGTGCCATCAGTGTAGAGTTGACCTACGAGCAGTACTTC. It yields the protein CAISVELTYEQYF.

The chain combines TRBV28 with TRBJ2-5; a weak D match, TRBD1 (6 bases). Germline CDR1 MDHEN, CDR2 SYDVKM. This CDR3 has 14 amino acids. V was trimmed by 5 bases and J by 2 bases, leaving 12 bases between them. The CDR3: CASSPWTEQETQYF. CDR3 bases: TGTGCCAGCAGTCCCTGGACAGAACAAGAGACCCAGTACTTC.